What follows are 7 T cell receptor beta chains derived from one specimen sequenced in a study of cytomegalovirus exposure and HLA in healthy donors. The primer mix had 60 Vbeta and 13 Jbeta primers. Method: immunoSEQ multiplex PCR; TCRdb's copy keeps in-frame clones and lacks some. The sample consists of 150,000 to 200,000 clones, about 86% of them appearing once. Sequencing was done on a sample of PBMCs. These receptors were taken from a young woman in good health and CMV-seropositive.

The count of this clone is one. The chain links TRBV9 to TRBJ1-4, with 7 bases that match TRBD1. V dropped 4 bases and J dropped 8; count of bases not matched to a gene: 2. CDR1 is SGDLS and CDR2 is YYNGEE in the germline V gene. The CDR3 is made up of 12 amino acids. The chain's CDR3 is CASSPDREKLFF. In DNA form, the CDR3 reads TGTGCCAGCAGCCCGGACAGGGAAAAACTGTTTTTT.

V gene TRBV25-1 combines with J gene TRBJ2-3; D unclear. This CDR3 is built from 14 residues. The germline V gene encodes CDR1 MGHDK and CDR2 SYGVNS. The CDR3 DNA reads TGTGCTGCGAAAGGAGTTTTGGGCACAGATACGCAGTATTTT. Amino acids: CAAKGVLGTDTQYF. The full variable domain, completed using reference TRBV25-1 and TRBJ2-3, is EADIYQTPRYLVIGTGKKITLECSQTMGHDKMYWYQQDPGMELHLIHYSYGVNSTEKGDLSSESTVSRIRTEHFPLTLESARPSHTSQYLCAAKGVLGTDTQYFGPGTRLTVL.

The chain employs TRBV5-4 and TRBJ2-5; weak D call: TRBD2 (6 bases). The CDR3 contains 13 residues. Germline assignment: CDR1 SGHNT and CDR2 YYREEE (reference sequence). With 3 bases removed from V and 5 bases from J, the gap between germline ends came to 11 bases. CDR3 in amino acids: CASSYGRGETQYF. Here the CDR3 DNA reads TGTGCCAGCAGCTACGGACGGGGGGAGACCCAGTACTTC.

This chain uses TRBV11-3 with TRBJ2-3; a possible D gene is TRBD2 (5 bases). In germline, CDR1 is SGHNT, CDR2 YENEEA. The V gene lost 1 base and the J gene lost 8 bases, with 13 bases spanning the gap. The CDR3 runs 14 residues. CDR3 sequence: CASSLGPSSGTQYF. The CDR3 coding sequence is TGTGCCAGCAGCTTAGGTCCTAGCTCAGGTACGCAGTATTTT.

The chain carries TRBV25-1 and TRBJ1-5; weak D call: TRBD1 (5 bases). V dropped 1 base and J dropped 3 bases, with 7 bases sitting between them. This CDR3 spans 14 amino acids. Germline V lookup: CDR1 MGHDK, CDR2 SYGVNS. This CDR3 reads CASSESGDNQPQHF. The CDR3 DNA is TGTGCCAGCAGTGAATCGGGGGACAATCAGCCCCAGCATTTT.

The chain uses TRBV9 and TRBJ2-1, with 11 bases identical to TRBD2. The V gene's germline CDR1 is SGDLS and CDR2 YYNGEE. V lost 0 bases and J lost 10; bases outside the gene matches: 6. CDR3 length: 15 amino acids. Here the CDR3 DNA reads TGTGCCAGCAGCGTAGATAGCGGGGGGGCACGCGAGCAGTTCTTC. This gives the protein CASSVDSGGAREQFF.

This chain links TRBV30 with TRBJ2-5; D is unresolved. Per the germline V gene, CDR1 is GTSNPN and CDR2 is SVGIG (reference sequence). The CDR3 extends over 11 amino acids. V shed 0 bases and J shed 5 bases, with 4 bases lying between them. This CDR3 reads CAWSVLETQYF. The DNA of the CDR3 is TGTGCCTGGAGTGTACTCGAGACCCAGTACTTC.